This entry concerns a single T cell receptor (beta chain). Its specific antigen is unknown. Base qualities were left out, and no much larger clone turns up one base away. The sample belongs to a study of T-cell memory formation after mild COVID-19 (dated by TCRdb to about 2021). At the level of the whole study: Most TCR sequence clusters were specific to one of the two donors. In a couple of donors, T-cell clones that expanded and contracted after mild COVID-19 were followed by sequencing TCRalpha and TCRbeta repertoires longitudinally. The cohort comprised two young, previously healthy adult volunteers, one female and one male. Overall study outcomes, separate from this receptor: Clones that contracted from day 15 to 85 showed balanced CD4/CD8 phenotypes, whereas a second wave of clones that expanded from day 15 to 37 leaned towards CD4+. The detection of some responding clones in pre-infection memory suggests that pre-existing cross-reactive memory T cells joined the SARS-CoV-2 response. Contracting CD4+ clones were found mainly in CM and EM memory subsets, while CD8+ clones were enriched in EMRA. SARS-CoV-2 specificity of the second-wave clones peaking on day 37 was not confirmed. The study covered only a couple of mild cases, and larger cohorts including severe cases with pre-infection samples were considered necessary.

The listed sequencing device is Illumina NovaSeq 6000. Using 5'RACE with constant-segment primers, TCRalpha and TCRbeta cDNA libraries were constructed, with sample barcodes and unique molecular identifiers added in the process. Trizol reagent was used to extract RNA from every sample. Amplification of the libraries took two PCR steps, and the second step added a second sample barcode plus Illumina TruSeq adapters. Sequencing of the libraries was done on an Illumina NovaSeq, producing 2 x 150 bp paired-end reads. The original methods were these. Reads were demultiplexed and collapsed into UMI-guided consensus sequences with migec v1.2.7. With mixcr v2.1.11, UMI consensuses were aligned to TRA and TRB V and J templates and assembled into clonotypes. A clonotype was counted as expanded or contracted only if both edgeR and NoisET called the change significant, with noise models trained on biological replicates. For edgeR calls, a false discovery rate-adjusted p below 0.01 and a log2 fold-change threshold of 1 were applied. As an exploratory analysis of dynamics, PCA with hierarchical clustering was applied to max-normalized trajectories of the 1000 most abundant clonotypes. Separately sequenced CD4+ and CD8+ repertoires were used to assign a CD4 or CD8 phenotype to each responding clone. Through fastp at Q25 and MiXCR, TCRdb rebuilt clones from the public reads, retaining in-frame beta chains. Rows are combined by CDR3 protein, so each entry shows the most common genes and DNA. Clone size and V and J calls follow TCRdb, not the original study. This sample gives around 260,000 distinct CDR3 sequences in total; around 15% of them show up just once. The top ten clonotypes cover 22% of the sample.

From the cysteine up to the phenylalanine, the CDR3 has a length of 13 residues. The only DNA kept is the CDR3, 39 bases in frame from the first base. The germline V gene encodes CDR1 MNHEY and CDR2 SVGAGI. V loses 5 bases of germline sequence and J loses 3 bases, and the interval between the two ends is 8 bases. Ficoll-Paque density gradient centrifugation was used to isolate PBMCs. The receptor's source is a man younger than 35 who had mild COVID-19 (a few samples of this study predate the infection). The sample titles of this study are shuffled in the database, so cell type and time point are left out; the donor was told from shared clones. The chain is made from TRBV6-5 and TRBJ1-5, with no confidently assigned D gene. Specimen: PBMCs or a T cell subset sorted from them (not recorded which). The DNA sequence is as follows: TGTGCCAGCAGTCAGGACCACAATCAGCCCCAGCATTTT. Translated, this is CASSQDHNQPQHF.